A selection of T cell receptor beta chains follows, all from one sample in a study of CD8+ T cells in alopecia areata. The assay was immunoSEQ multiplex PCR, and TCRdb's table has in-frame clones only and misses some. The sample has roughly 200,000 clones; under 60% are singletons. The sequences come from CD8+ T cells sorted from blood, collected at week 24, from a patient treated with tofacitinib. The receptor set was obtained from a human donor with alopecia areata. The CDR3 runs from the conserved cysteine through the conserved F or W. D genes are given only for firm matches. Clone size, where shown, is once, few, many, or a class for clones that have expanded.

CDR3nt: TGTGCCTGGAGTGTACGTCCGAACTATGGCTACACCTTC
CDR3aa: CAWSVRPNYGYTF
j_gene: TRBJ1-2
abundance: -
d_gene: -
v_gene: TRBV30

CDR3nt: TGTGCCAGCACTAGCGGCCAAGAGACCCAGTACTTC
CDR3aa: CASTSGQETQYF
j_gene: TRBJ2-5
abundance: -
d_gene: TRBD2
v_gene: TRBV2

CDR3nt: TGTGCCAGCTCACCGGACTTCTCTGGAAACACCATATATTTT
CDR3aa: CASSPDFSGNTIYF
j_gene: TRBJ1-3
abundance: -
d_gene: -
v_gene: TRBV18

CDR3nt: TGTGCCAGCAGCCACTACGGACAGGGTTCTGCCGATGGCTACACCTTC
CDR3aa: CASSHYGQGSADGYTF
j_gene: TRBJ1-2
abundance: -
d_gene: TRBD1
v_gene: TRBV14

CDR3nt: TGTGCCGGTGGTTTGGGCTACACCTTC
CDR3aa: CAGGLGYTF
j_gene: TRBJ1-2
abundance: few
d_gene: -
v_gene: TRBV9

CDR3nt: TGCAGCGTTTTGACAGGGAACTCCTATGGCTACACCTTC
CDR3aa: CSVLTGNSYGYTF
j_gene: TRBJ1-2
abundance: -
d_gene: TRBD1
v_gene: TRBV29-1

CDR3nt: TGTGCCAGCAGTTTATTTGCCTACAATGAGCAGTTCTTC
CDR3aa: CASSLFAYNEQFF
j_gene: TRBJ2-1
abundance: -
d_gene: -
v_gene: TRBV27

CDR3nt: TGTGCCAGCAGCTTGGGATCCTCCTATGGCTACACCTTC
CDR3aa: CASSLGSSYGYTF
j_gene: TRBJ1-2
abundance: -
d_gene: -
v_gene: TRBV5-6

CDR3nt: TGTGCCAGCAGCGGCGGTGAAGGCAATCAGCCCCAGCATTTT
CDR3aa: CASSGGEGNQPQHF
j_gene: TRBJ1-5
abundance: -
d_gene: -
v_gene: TRBV7-9

CDR3nt: TGTGCCAGCAGCTTAGGGGGACGGACGAATGAAAAACTGTTTTTT
CDR3aa: CASSLGGRTNEKLFF
j_gene: TRBJ1-4
abundance: once
d_gene: -
v_gene: TRBV7-2

CDR3nt: TGTGCCACCCAATGGGGCACTGAAGCTTTCTTT
CDR3aa: CATQWGTEAFF
j_gene: TRBJ1-1
abundance: few
d_gene: -
v_gene: TRBV27

CDR3nt: TGCAGCGTTGAGGACAGGGTCCAAGAGACCCAGTACTTC
CDR3aa: CSVEDRVQETQYF
j_gene: TRBJ2-5
abundance: few
d_gene: TRBD1
v_gene: TRBV29-1

CDR3nt: TGTGCCAGCAGCTTGGGACTAGCGGGGGGCGAGCAGTTCTTC
CDR3aa: CASSLGLAGGEQFF
j_gene: TRBJ2-1
abundance: -
d_gene: TRBD2
v_gene: TRBV5-6

CDR3nt: TGTGCCAGCAGCCAAGCGACTAGCGGGGGATATCACAATGAGCAGTTCTTC
CDR3aa: CASSQATSGGYHNEQFF
j_gene: TRBJ2-1
abundance: -
d_gene: TRBD2
v_gene: TRBV4-2

CDR3nt: TGTGCCAGCAGCTCCAGATTTGACGAGCAGTACTTC
CDR3aa: CASSSRFDEQYF
j_gene: TRBJ2-7
abundance: -
d_gene: -
v_gene: TRBV7-8

CDR3nt: TGCAGCGTTGAGGACAGGGATGGCTACACCTTC
CDR3aa: CSVEDRDGYTF
j_gene: TRBJ1-2
abundance: few
d_gene: TRBD1
v_gene: TRBV29-1

CDR3nt: TGCGCCAGCAGCCATCCCGGGGACACAAACACCGGGGAGCTGTTTTTT
CDR3aa: CASSHPGDTNTGELFF
j_gene: TRBJ2-2
abundance: -
d_gene: -
v_gene: TRBV4-1

CDR3nt: TGCGCCAGCAGCTTGGCGGGACAGGGCGAGGGGGCCCAGTACTTC
CDR3aa: CASSLAGQGEGAQYF
j_gene: TRBJ2-5
abundance: -
d_gene: TRBD1
v_gene: TRBV5-1

CDR3nt: TGCGCCAGCGCTGGGGGTTCAGAACGGGACATTCAGTACTTC
CDR3aa: CASAGGSERDIQYF
j_gene: TRBJ2-4
abundance: -
d_gene: -
v_gene: TRBV5-1

CDR3nt: TGTGCCAGCAGTTTAGCCGGCTTCGCGAACACCGGGGAGCTGTTTTTT
CDR3aa: CASSLAGFANTGELFF
j_gene: TRBJ2-2
abundance: few
d_gene: -
v_gene: TRBV27

CDR3nt: TGTGCCACCTCGGGGGGGAGTCCCCTCCGCGAGCAGTACTTC
CDR3aa: CATSGGSPLREQYF
j_gene: TRBJ2-7
abundance: -
d_gene: TRBD2
v_gene: TRBV15

CDR3nt: TGTGCCAGCAGTCAAGGGACAGACATGAACACTGAAGCTTTCTTT
CDR3aa: CASSQGTDMNTEAFF
j_gene: TRBJ1-1
abundance: -
d_gene: TRBD1
v_gene: TRBV7-6

CDR3nt: TGTGCCAGCAGCCCCTCAAGCGGGGGGGCGGTGGAGACCCAGTACTTC
CDR3aa: CASSPSSGGAVETQYF
j_gene: TRBJ2-5
abundance: few
d_gene: TRBD2
v_gene: TRBV4-2

CDR3nt: TGTGCCACCAGCAGAGAGGGGCACAGGGATCAAGAGACCCAGTACTTC
CDR3aa: CATSREGHRDQETQYF
j_gene: TRBJ2-5
abundance: -
d_gene: -
v_gene: TRBV15

CDR3nt: TGCGCCAGCAGCCAAGTAGTACTAGCGGGGGGGATCACAGATACGCAGTATTTT
CDR3aa: CASSQVVLAGGITDTQYF
j_gene: TRBJ2-3
abundance: -
d_gene: TRBD2
v_gene: TRBV4-1

CDR3nt: TGTGCCAGCAGTTCCCATCCCGGGACAGGGTCCGGTGAGCAGTTCTTC
CDR3aa: CASSSHPGTGSGEQFF
j_gene: TRBJ2-1
abundance: -
d_gene: TRBD1
v_gene: TRBV27

CDR3nt: TGTGCCAGCAGTTTATTATGGGCCACTGAAGCTTTCTTT
CDR3aa: CASSLLWATEAFF
j_gene: TRBJ1-1
abundance: -
d_gene: -
v_gene: TRBV27

CDR3nt: TGTGCCTGGATCGGGGACCATACGCAGTATTTT
CDR3aa: CAWIGDHTQYF
j_gene: TRBJ2-3
abundance: -
d_gene: -
v_gene: TRBV30

CDR3nt: TGTGCCACAGACAGAAACTATGGCTACACCTTC
CDR3aa: CATDRNYGYTF
j_gene: TRBJ1-2
abundance: once
d_gene: -
v_gene: TRBV6-1

CDR3nt: TGCGCCAGCAGCCAATACTTAGGCCACAATGAGCAGTTCTTC
CDR3aa: CASSQYLGHNEQFF
j_gene: TRBJ2-1
abundance: few
d_gene: -
v_gene: TRBV4-1

CDR3nt: TGTGCCTGGGCTGGGCAGGGCACAGATACGCAGTATTTT
CDR3aa: CAWAGQGTDTQYF
j_gene: TRBJ2-3
abundance: once
d_gene: -
v_gene: TRBV30

CDR3nt: TGTGCCAGCAGCTTTGGACCGAGCTGGGCCAACGTCCTGACTTTC
CDR3aa: CASSFGPSWANVLTF
j_gene: TRBJ2-6
abundance: -
d_gene: -
v_gene: TRBV7-8

CDR3nt: TGCGCCAGCAGCGACACCGGGTTACTCTATGGCTACACCTTC
CDR3aa: CASSDTGLLYGYTF
j_gene: TRBJ1-2
abundance: -
d_gene: -
v_gene: TRBV4-1

CDR3nt: TGCGCCAGCAGCGCGAGAAACAGAGCCTACGAGCAGTACTTC
CDR3aa: CASSARNRAYEQYF
j_gene: TRBJ2-7
abundance: -
d_gene: -
v_gene: TRBV5-1

CDR3nt: TGCGCCAGCAGATTGGAGGGGAACTATGGCTACACCTTC
CDR3aa: CASRLEGNYGYTF
j_gene: TRBJ1-2
abundance: few
d_gene: -
v_gene: TRBV5-1

CDR3nt: TGTGCCAGCAGCTTCAGGGTCTGGGATGAAAAACTGTTTTTT
CDR3aa: CASSFRVWDEKLFF
j_gene: TRBJ1-4
abundance: few
d_gene: -
v_gene: TRBV7-2

CDR3nt: TGTGCCAGCAGTGCCCGGGACAGGGGGTATAACTATGGCTACACCTTC
CDR3aa: CASSARDRGYNYGYTF
j_gene: TRBJ1-2
abundance: -
d_gene: TRBD1
v_gene: TRBV2

CDR3nt: TGCAGCGTTGTCTCTGGGCGGGAGCAGTACTTC
CDR3aa: CSVVSGREQYF
j_gene: TRBJ2-7
abundance: few
d_gene: -
v_gene: TRBV29-1

CDR3nt: TGTGCCAGCAGGACAGAGGCGAACACTGAAGCTTTCTTT
CDR3aa: CASRTEANTEAFF
j_gene: TRBJ1-1
abundance: -
d_gene: -
v_gene: TRBV2

CDR3nt: TGTGCCACCAGCACCGGACAGGGTAACTACGAGCAGTACTTC
CDR3aa: CATSTGQGNYEQYF
j_gene: TRBJ2-7
abundance: once
d_gene: TRBD1
v_gene: TRBV15

CDR3nt: TGCAGCGTTGAAGGGAGGTCCTACGAGCAGTACTTC
CDR3aa: CSVEGRSYEQYF
j_gene: TRBJ2-7
abundance: -
d_gene: -
v_gene: TRBV29-1

CDR3nt: TGTGCCAGCAGCGTAGGTAACCCGTTTGACATTCAGTACTTC
CDR3aa: CASSVGNPFDIQYF
j_gene: TRBJ2-4
abundance: -
d_gene: -
v_gene: TRBV9

CDR3nt: TGTGCCTGGAGGGCAGGTAGCTCCTACGAGCAGTACTTC
CDR3aa: CAWRAGSSYEQYF
j_gene: TRBJ2-7
abundance: once
d_gene: -
v_gene: TRBV30

CDR3nt: TGCGCCAGCAGCTCACCCCAGGGGTCCCTTGAAGCTTTCTTT
CDR3aa: CASSSPQGSLEAFF
j_gene: TRBJ1-1
abundance: few
d_gene: -
v_gene: TRBV5-1

CDR3nt: TGTGCCAGCAGTGAGGTGGGGGACGAGCAGTACTTC
CDR3aa: CASSEVGDEQYF
j_gene: TRBJ2-7
abundance: -
d_gene: -
v_gene: TRBV2

CDR3nt: TGTGCCAGCAGTTTTCGTAGCCCTACACCCGGGGAGCTGTTTTTT
CDR3aa: CASSFRSPTPGELFF
j_gene: TRBJ2-2
abundance: -
d_gene: -
v_gene: TRBV27

CDR3nt: TGTGCCTGGAGTGGCCAGGACAATCAGCCCCAGCATTTT
CDR3aa: CAWSGQDNQPQHF
j_gene: TRBJ1-5
abundance: -
d_gene: -
v_gene: TRBV30